The clone carrying this T cell receptor (beta chain) was recorded only once. The sample is drawn from a study of blood T cell repertoires in COVID-19. The wider study: COVID-19 samples collected from the United States, Italy and Spain covered acute and convalescent phases.

Participants were aged roughly 18 to 89 years from approximately 25 US areas. The CDR3 totals 14 residues. Generated by immunoSEQ multiplex PCR, the TCRdb table keeps only in-frame clones and is missing some. The sample holds roughly 360,000 clones, over 75% seen once. V is TRBV21-1 and J is TRBJ2-3; TRBD1 is the table's D call, not checked against the DNA. TRBV21-1 is an annotated pseudogene. The source is a young woman with acute COVID-19. The specimen was PBMCs or T cells enriched from blood (not recorded which). The CDR3 here is CASSTGGCTDTQYF. The CDR3, as DNA: TGTGCCAGCAGCACAGGGGGCTGCACAGATACGCAGTATTTT.